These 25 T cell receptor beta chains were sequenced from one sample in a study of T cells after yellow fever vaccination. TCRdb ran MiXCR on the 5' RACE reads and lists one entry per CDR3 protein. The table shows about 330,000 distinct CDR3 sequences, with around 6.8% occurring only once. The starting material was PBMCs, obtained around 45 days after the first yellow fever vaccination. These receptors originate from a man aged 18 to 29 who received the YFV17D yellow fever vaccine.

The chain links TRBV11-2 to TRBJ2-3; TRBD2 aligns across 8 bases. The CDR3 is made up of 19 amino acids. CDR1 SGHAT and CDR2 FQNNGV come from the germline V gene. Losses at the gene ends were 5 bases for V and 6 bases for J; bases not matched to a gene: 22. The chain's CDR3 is CASSHRVRGRGGGTDTQYF. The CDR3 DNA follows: TGTGCCAGCAGCCACCGAGTGCGAGGCCGGGGGGGCGGGACGGATACGCAGTATTTT.

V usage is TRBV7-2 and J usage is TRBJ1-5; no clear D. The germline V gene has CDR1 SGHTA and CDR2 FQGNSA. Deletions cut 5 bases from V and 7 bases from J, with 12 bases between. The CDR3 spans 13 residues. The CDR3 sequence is CASSQGISQPQHF. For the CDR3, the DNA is TGTGCCAGCAGCCAAGGGATCAGCCAGCCCCAGCATTTT.

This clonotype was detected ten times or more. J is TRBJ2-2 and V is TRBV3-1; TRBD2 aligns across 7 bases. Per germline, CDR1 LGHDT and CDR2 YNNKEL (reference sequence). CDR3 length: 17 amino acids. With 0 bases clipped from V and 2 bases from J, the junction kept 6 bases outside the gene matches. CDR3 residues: CASSQESASGNTGELFF. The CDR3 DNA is TGTGCCAGCAGCCAAGAATCCGCTAGCGGCAACACCGGGGAGCTGTTTTTT.

The CDR3 spells CASSAGTASADTQYF. CDR3 coding DNA: TGCGCCAGCAGCGCCGGGACTGCTAGCGCAGATACGCAGTATTTT. V is TRBV5-1 and J is TRBJ2-3, with D possibly TRBD2 on 6 matching bases. Between the trimmed V and J ends, which lost 4 bases and 4 bases, there was a span of 16 bases. The CDR3 spans 15 residues. In germline, CDR1 is SGHRS, CDR2 YFSETQ.

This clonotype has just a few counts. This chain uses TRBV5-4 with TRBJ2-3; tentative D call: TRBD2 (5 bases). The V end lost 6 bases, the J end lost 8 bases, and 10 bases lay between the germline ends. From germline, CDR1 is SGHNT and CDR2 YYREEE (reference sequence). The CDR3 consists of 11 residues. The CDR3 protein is CASTLRGTQYF. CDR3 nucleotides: TGTGCCAGCACCCTACGGGGTACGCAGTATTTT. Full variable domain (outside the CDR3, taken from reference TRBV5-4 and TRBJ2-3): ETGVTQSPTHLIKTRGQQVTLRCSSQSGHNTVSWYQQALGQGPQFIFQYYREEENGRGNFPPRFSGLQFPNYSSELNVNALELDDSALYLCASTLRGTQYFGPGTRLTVL.

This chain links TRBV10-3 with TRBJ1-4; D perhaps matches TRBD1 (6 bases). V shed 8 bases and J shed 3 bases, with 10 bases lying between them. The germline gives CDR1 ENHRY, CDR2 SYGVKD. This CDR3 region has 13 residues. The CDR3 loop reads CAIRGGPNEKLFF. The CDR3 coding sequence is TGTGCCATCCGAGGGGGTCCTAATGAAAAACTGTTTTTT.

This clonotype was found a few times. This chain's CDR3 is CASSLPLLREKLFF. The DNA for the CDR3 is TGTGCCAGCAGCCTCCCGTTGCTCCGTGAAAAACTGTTTTTT. The chain couples TRBV7-9 to TRBJ1-4; D is ambiguous. CDR1 is SEHNR and CDR2 is FQNEAQ in the germline V gene (reference sequence). V lost 5 bases to trimming and J lost 7 bases, with 14 bases between them. CDR3 length equals 14 residues.

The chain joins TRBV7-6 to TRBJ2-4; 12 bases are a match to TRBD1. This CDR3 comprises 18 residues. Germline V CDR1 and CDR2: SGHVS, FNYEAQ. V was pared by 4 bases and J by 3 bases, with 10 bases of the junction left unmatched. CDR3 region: CASSSGQGAMGGKNIQYF. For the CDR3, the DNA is TGTGCCAGCAGCTCGGGACAGGGGGCAATGGGGGGCAAAAACATTCAGTACTTC.

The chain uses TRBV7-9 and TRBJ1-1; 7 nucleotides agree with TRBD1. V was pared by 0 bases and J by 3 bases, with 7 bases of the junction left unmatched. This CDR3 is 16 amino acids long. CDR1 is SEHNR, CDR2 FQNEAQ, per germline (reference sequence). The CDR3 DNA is TGTGCCAGCAGCTTAGCGAACAGGGGATCGGACACTGAAGCTTTCTTT. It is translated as CASSLANRGSDTEAFF.

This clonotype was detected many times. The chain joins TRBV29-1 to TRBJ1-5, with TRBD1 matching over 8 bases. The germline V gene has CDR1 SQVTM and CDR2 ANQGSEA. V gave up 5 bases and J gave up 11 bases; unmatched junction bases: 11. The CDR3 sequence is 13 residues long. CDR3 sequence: CSVCSGQGRAQHF. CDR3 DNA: TGCAGCGTTTGTTCCGGACAGGGCAGGGCCCAGCATTTT.

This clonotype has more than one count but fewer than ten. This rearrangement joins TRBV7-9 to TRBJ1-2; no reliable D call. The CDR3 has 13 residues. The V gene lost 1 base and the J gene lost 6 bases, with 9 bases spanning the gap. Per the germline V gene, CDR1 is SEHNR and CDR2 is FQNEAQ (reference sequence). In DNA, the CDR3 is TGTGCCAGCAGCTTAGATCCGGAGAATGGCTACACCTTC. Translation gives CASSLDPENGYTF.

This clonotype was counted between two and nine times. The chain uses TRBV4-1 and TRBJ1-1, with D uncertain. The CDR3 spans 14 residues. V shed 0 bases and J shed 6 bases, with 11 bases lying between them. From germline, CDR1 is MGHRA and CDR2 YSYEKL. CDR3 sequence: CASSQDSVYPEAFF. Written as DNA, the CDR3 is TGCGCCAGCAGCCAAGATTCGGTTTACCCTGAAGCTTTCTTT.

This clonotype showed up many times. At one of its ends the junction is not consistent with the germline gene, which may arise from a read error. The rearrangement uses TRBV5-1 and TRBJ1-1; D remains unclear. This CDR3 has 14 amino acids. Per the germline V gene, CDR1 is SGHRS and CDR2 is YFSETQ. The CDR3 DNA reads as TGCGCCAGCAGCCCAACGGCTGGGAACTCTGAAGCTTTCTTT. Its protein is CASSPTAGNSEAFF.

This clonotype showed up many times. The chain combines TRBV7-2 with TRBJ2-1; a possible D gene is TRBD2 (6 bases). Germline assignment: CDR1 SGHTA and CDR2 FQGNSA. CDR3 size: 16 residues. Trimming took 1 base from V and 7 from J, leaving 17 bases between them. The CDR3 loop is CASSLGRGTRWNEQFF. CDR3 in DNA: TGTGCCAGCAGCTTAGGACGGGGGACCCGGTGGAATGAGCAGTTCTTC.

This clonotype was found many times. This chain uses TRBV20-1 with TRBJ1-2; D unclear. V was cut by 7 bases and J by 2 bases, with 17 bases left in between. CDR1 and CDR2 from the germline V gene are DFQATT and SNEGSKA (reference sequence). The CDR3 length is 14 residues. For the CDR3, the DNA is TGCAGTGGCTCAGACGGAAGTAGAAACTATGGCTACACCTTC. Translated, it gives CSGSDGSRNYGYTF.

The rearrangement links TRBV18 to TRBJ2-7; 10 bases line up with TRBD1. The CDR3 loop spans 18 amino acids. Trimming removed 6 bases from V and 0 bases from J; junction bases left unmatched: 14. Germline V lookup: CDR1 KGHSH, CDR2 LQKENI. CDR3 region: CASSERGQGPNISYEQYF. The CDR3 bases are TGTGCCAGCTCGGAGAGGGGACAGGGGCCAAACATCTCCTACGAGCAGTACTTC.

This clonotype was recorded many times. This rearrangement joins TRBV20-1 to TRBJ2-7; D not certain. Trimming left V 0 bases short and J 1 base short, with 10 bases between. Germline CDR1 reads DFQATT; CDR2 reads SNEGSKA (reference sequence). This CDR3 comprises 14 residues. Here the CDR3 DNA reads TGCAGTGCTAGAGATCCGGCGCATTCCTACGAGCAGTACTTC. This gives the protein CSARDPAHSYEQYF.

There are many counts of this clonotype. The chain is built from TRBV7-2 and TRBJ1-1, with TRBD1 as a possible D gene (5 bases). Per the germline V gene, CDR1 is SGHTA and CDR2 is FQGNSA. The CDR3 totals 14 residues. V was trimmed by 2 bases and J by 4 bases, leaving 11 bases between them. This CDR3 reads CASSLHGGATEAFF. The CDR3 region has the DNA TGTGCCAGCAGCTTACACGGGGGAGCCACTGAAGCTTTCTTT.

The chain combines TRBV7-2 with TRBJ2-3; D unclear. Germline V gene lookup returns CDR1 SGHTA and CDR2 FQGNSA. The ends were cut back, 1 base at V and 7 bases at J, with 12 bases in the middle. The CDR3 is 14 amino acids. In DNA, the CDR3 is TGTGCCAGCAGCTTAGTAGGCAGTGACAATACGCAGTATTTT. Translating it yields CASSLVGSDNTQYF.

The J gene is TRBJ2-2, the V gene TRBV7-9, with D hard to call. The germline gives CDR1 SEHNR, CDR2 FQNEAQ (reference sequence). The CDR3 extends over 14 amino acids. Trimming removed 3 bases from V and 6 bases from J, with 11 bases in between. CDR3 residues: CASSFVVRAGELFF. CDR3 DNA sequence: TGTGCCAGCAGCTTTGTTGTCCGGGCCGGGGAGCTGTTTTTT.

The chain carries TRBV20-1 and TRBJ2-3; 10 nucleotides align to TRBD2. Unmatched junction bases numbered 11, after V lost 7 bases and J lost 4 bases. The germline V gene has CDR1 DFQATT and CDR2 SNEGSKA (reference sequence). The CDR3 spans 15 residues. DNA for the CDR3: TGCAGTGTCCCGAAAGCGGGGGGGTTATCAGATACGCAGTATTTT. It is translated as CSVPKAGGLSDTQYF.

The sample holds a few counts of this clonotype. This CDR3 is CASMGEGVAGELFF. As DNA, the CDR3 is TGTGCCAGCATGGGTGAGGGGGTAGCCGGGGAGCTGTTTTTT. The chain has TRBV12-3 or TRBV12-4 and TRBJ2-2; tentative D call: TRBD1 (6 bases). Trimming removed 7 bases from V and 6 bases from J, with 15 bases in between. This CDR3 is 14 amino acids long.

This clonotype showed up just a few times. The CDR3 region is CASRLTGTETQYF. Here the CDR3 DNA reads TGTGCCAGCAGATTGACAGGGACGGAGACCCAGTACTTC. The chain carries TRBV6-1 and TRBJ2-5, with 7 bases aligning to TRBD1. CDR1 is MNHNS and CDR2 is SASEGT in the germline V gene. The CDR3 has 13 residues. Unmatched junction bases numbered 6, after V lost 6 bases and J lost 5 bases.

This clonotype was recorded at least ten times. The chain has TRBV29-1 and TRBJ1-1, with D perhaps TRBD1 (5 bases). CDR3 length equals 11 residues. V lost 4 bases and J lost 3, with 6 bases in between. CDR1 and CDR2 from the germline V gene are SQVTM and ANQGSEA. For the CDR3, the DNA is TGCAGCGTTGCAGGGTACACTGAAGCTTTCTTT. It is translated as CSVAGYTEAFF.

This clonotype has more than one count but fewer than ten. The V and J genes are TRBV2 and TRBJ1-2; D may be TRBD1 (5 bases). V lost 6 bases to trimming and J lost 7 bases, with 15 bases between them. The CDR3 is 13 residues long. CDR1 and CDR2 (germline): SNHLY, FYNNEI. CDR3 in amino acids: CASSPQGPGGYTF. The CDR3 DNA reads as TGTGCCAGCAGCCCGCAGGGTCCCGGTGGCTACACCTTC.